A selection of T cell receptor beta chains follows, all from one sample in a study of blood T cell repertoires in COVID-19. The table came from immunoSEQ multiplex PCR; TCRdb's copy has only in-frame clones and leaves some out. Of around 310,000 clones in the sample, 70% to 90% are singletons; the top ten hold approximately 9.4%. The specimen was PBMCs or T cells enriched from blood (not recorded which). The receptors stem from a middle-aged woman who had recovered from COVID-19. Both conserved end residues are part of each CDR3. The D gene is left open where the match is weak. A row's size may be missing; if present it is once, few, many or a size class.

TRBV9,-,TRBJ1-3,-,CASSVYPGPSSGNTIYF,TGTGCCAGCAGCGTCTATCCTGGGCCAAGCTCTGGAAACACCATATATTTT
TRBV2,TRBD1,TRBJ1-1,-,CASRETGENTEAFF,TGTGCCAGCAGGGAGACAGGGGAGAACACTGAAGCTTTCTTT
TRBV7-6,-,TRBJ1-1,-,CASSSPAGNTEAFF,TGTGCCAGCAGCTCCCCGGCGGGGAACACTGAAGCTTTCTTT
TRBV6-5,-,TRBJ1-1,-,CASSKQTEAFF,TGTGCCAGCAGTAAGCAAACTGAAGCTTTCTTT
TRBV28,-,TRBJ2-5,-,CASSRVRETQYF,TGTGCCAGCAGCCGTGTTAGAGAGACCCAGTACTTC
TRBV19,-,TRBJ2-7,-,CASSRVIGYEQYF,TGTGCCAGTAGCCGCGTAATTGGTTACGAGCAGTACTTC
TRBV5-4,-,TRBJ2-3,-,CASSNGQSTDTQYF,TGTGCCAGCAGCAACGGACAAAGCACAGATACGCAGTATTTT
TRBV21-1,-,TRBJ2-1,once,CASSKGKGVCNEQFF,TGTGCCAGCAGCAAAGGGAAGGGGGTCTGCAATGAGCAGTTCTTC
TRBV30,-,TRBJ2-7,-,CAGGWGDEQYF,TGTGCCGGGGGTTGGGGGGACGAGCAGTACTTC
TRBV12-5,-,TRBJ2-2,once,CASGLVDYLTGELFF,TGTGCTAGTGGTTTGGTAGACTACCTAACCGGGGAGCTGTTTTTT
TRBV6-2/TRBV6-3,TRBD2,TRBJ2-7,-,CASSNSGISSYEQYF,TGTGCCAGCAGTAACAGCGGGATTAGCTCCTACGAGCAGTACTTC
TRBV30,-,TRBJ2-1,-,CAWSVGVGEQFF,TGTGCCTGGAGTGTTGGAGTTGGCGAGCAGTTCTTC
TRBV18,TRBD2,TRBJ2-1,-,CASSPRSGRARNEQFF,TGTGCCAGCTCACCTCGTAGCGGGAGGGCGAGAAATGAGCAGTTCTTC
TRBV30,-,TRBJ2-2,-,CAWSVVAGRNTGELFF,TGTGCCTGGAGTGTAGTGGCGGGCCGAAACACCGGGGAGCTGTTTTTT
TRBV15,TRBD1,TRBJ1-2,-,CATSRNLRDSSYTF,TGTGCCACCAGCAGAAACCTCCGGGACAGTAGCTACACCTTC
TRBV6-5,TRBD2,TRBJ2-7,-,CASSYSGGAGEQYF,TGTGCCAGCAGTTATAGCGGGGGGGCCGGCGAGCAGTACTTC
TRBV28,TRBD1,TRBJ2-3,once,CASSPLTGISTDTQYF,TGTGCCAGCAGTCCTTTGACAGGGATAAGCACAGATACGCAGTATTTT
TRBV10-3,TRBD2,TRBJ2-1,-,CAISESMGGRGYNEQFF,TGTGCCATCAGTGAGTCGATGGGTGGGAGGGGTTACAATGAGCAGTTCTTC
TRBV2,TRBD2,TRBJ2-2,once,CASSDWDSGSWTGELFF,TGTGCCAGCAGTGATTGGGATAGCGGGAGTTGGACCGGGGAGCTGTTTTTT